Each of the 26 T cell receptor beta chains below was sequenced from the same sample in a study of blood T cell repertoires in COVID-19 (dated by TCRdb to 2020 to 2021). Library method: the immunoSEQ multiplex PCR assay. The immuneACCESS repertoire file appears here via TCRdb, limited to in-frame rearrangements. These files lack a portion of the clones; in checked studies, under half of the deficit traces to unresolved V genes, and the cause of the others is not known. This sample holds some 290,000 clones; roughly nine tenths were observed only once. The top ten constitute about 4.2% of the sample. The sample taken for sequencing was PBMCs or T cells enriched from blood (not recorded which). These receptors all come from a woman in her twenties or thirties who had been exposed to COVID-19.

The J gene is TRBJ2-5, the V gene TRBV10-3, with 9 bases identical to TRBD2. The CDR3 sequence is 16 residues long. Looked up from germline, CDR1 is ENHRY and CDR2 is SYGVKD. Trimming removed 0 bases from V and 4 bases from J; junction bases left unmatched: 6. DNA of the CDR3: TGTGCCATCAGTGAGTCAGGTAGCGGGGGCTCAGAGACCCAGTACTTC. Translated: CAISESGSGGSETQYF.

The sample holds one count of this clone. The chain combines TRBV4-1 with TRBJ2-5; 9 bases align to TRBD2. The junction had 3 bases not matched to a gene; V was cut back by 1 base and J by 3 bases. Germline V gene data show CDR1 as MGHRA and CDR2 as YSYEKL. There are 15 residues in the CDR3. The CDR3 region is CASSQVSSGEETQYF. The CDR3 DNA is TGCGCCAGCAGCCAAGTCTCTAGCGGGGAAGAGACCCAGTACTTC.

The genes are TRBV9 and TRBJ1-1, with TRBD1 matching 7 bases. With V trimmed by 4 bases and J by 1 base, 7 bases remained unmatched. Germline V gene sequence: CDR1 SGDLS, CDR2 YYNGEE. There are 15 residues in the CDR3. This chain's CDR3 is CASSRRGQGNTEAFF. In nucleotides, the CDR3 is TGTGCCAGCAGCCGAAGGGGGCAGGGGAACACTGAAGCTTTCTTT.

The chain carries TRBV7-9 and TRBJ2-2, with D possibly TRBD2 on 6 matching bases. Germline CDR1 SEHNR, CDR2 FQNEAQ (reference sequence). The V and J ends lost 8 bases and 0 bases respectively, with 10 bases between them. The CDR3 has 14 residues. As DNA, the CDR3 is TGTGCCAGCCTACCGGGGGCGAACACCGGGGAGCTGTTTTTT. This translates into CASLPGANTGELFF.

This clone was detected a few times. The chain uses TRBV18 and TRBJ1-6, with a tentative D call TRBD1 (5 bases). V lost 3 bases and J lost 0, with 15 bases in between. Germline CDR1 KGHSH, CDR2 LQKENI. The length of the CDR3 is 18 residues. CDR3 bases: TGTGCCAGCTCACCGGGGCTAATTACCAACTCCTATAATTCACCCCTCCACTTT. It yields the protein CASSPGLITNSYNSPLHF.

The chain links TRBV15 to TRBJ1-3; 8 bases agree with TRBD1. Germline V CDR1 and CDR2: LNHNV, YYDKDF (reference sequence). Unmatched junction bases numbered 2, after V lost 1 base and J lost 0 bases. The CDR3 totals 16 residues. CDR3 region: CATSRGTGGSGNTIYF. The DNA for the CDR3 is TGTGCCACCAGCAGAGGAACAGGGGGCTCTGGAAACACCATATATTTT.

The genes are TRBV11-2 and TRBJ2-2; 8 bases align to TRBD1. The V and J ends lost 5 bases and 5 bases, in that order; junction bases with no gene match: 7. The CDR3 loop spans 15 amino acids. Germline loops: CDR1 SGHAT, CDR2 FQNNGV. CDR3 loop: CASSPTWTGTGELFF. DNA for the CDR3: TGTGCCAGCAGCCCGACTTGGACAGGGACCGGGGAGCTGTTTTTT.

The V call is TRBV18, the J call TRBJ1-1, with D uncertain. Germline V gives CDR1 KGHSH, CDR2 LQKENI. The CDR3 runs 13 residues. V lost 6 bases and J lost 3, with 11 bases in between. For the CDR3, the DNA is TGTGCCAGCTCCCTGCGCCGGGACACTGAAGCTTTCTTT. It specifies CASSLRRDTEAFF.

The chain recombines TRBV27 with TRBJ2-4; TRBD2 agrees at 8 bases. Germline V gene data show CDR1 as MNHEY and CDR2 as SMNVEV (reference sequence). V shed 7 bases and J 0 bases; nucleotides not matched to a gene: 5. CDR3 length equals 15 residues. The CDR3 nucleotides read TGTGCCAGCAAGCGAAGCGGGGGAGCCAAAAACATTCAGTACTTC. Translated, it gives CASKRSGGAKNIQYF.

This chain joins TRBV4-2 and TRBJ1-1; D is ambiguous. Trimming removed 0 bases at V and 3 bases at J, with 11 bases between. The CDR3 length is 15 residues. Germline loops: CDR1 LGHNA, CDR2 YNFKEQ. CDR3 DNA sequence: TGTGCCAGCAGCCAAGAGAGGTTGGGTTACACTGAAGCTTTCTTT. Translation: CASSQERLGYTEAFF.

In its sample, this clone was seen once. CDR3 sequence (DNA): TGTGCCAGCAGCTTAGTGGGACAGGAACTAAATGGCTACACCTTC. Translated, it gives CASSLVGQELNGYTF. The chain is built from TRBV7-9 and TRBJ1-2; 8 positions agree with TRBD1. J was trimmed by 6 bases and V by 1 base; bases with no gene match: 7. In germline, CDR1 is SEHNR, CDR2 FQNEAQ (reference sequence). This CDR3 comprises 15 residues.

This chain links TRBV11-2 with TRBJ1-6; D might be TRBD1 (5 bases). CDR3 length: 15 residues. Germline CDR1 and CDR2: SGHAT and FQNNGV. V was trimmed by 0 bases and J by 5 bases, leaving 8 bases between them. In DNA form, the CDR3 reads TGTGCCAGCAGCTTAGAGGGACTTAATAATTCACCCCTCCACTTT. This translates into CASSLEGLNNSPLHF.

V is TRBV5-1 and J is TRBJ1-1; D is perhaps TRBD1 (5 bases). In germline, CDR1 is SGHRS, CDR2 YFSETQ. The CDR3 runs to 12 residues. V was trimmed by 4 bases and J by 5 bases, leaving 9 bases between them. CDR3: CASSQGGTEAFF. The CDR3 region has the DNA TGCGCCAGCAGCCAGGGTGGTACTGAAGCTTTCTTT.

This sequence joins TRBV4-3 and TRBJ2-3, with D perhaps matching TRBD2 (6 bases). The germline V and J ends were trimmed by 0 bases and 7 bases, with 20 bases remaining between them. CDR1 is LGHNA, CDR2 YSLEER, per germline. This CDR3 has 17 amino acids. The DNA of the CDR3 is TGCGCCAGCAGCCAAGATGGGGCAGGGAGGACACAATATACGCAGTATTTT. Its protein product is CASSQDGAGRTQYTQYF.

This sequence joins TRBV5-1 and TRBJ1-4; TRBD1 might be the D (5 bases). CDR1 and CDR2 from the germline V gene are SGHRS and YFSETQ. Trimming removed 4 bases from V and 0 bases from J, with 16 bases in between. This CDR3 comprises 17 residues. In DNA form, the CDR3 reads TGCGCCAGCAGCCCGGCAACTGACAGATCAACTAATGAAAAACTGTTTTTT. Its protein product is CASSPATDRSTNEKLFF.

This chain's CDR3 is CASSPGGGGYGYTF. As DNA, the CDR3 is TGTGCCAGCAGCCCCGGGGGGGGTGGCTATGGCTACACCTTC. The chain carries TRBV7-2 and TRBJ1-2; tentative D call: TRBD1 (5 bases). This CDR3 is 14 amino acids long. Trimming left V 5 bases short and J 4 bases short, with 14 bases between. CDR1 and CDR2 (germline): SGHTA, FQGNSA. Drawing the rest from reference TRBV7-2 and TRBJ1-2, the complete variable domain is GAGVSQSPSNKVTEKGKDVELRCDPISGHTALYWYRQSLGQGLEFLIYFQGNSAPDKSGLPSDRFSAERTGGSVSTLTIQRTQQEDSAVYLCASSPGGGGYGYTFGSGTRLTVV.

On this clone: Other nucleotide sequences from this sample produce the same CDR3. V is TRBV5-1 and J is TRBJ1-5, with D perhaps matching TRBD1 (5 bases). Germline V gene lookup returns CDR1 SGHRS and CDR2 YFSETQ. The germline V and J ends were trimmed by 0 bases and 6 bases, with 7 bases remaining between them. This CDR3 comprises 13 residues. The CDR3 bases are TGCGCCAGCAGCTTGGGGGGCTCTCAGCCCCAGCATTTT. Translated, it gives CASSLGGSQPQHF.

CDR3 in amino acids: CASSQGQSGYNEQFF. The CDR3 bases are TGTGCCAGCAGCCAAGGTCAGAGCGGTTACAATGAGCAGTTCTTC. V usage is TRBV3-1 (or the pseudogene TRBV3-2) and J usage is TRBJ2-1, with D maybe TRBD2 (5 bases). Germline CDR1 reads LGHDT; CDR2 reads YNNKEL (reference sequence). V was clipped by 1 base and J by 4 bases, with 11 bases between them. CDR3 length: 15 residues.

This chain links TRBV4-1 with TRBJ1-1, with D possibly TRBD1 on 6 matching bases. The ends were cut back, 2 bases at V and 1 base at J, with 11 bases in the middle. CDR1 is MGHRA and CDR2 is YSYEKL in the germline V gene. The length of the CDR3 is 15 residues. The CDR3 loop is CASSQPKDRNTEAFF. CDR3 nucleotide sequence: TGCGCCAGCAGCCAACCAAAGGACAGGAACACTGAAGCTTTCTTT.

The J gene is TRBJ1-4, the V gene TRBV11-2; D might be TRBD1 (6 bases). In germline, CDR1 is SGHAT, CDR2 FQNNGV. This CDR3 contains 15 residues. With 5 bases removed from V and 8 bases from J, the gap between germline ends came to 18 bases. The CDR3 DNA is TGTGCCAGCAGCCCTAGGACAGAACGTAGGGAAAAACTGTTTTTT. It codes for CASSPRTERREKLFF.

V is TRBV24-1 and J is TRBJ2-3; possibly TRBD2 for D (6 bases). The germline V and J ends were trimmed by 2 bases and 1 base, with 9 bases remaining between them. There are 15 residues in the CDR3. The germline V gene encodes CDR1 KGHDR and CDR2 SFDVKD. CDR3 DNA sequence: TGTGCCACCAGTGATTCGTGGGGGGGCACAGATACGCAGTATTTT. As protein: CATSDSWGGTDTQYF.

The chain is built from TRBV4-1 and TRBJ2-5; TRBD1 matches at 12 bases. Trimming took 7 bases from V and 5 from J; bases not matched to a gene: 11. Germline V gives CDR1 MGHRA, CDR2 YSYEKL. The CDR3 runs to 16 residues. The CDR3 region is CASTQGQGAGSETQYF. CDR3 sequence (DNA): TGCGCCAGCACCCAGGGACAGGGGGCGGGTTCGGAGACCCAGTACTTC.

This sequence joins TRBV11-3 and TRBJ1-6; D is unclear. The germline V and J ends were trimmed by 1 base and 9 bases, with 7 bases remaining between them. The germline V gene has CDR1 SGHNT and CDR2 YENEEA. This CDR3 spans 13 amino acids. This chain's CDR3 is CASSLVSGSPLHF. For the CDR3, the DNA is TGTGCCAGCAGCTTAGTTAGTGGTTCACCCCTCCACTTT.

CDR3 region: CASSVGTGVQAQHF. The DNA for the CDR3 is TGTGCCAGCAGCGTTGGGACAGGGGTTCAAGCCCAGCATTTT. The V and J genes are TRBV9 and TRBJ1-5, with 10 bases lining up with TRBD1. The germline gives CDR1 SGDLS, CDR2 YYNGEE. The V segment lost 2 bases and the J segment 11 bases; nucleotides outside the gene matches: 7. The CDR3 is made up of 14 amino acids.

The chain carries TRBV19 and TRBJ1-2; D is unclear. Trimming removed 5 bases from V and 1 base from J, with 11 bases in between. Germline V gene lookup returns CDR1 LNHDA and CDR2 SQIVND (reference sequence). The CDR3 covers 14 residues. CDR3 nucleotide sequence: TGTGCCAGTAGTGGTGCAGGCTATAACTATGGCTACACCTTC. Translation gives CASSGAGYNYGYTF. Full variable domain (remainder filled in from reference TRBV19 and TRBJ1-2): DGGITQSPKYLFRKEGQNVTLSCEQNLNHDAMYWYRQDPGQGLRLIYYSQIVNDFQKGDIAEGYSVSREKKESFPLTVTSAQKNPTAFYLCASSGAGYNYGYTFGSGTRLTVV.

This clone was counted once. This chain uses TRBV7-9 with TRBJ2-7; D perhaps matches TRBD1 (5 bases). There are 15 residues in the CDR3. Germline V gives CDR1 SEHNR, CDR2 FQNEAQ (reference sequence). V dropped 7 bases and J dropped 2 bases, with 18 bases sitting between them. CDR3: CASIPLRQRTYEQYF. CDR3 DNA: TGTGCCAGCATCCCGCTAAGACAGAGAACCTACGAGCAGTACTTC.